This entry features one T cell receptor (beta chain) sequence. Antigen: not known. Only in-frame clones appear in the TCRdb table, and some are missing; sequencing was by immunoSEQ multiplex PCR. The data contain under 350,000 clones, 65% to 90% of them singletons. CDR3 size: 13 residues. The germline V gene encodes CDR1 SQVTM and CDR2 ANQGSEA. Trimming pared 4 bases from V and 3 bases from J, leaving 10 bases between. The data originate from a study of cytomegalovirus exposure and HLA in healthy donors. Overall study findings and caveats: Through in vitro validation, a few CMV-associated chains were shown to be specific for CMV antigens. Reports described diagnosis of cytomegalovirus status by the classifier as highly specific and sensitive. The investigators catalogued 150 to 200 TCR beta chains as cytomegalovirus-associated.

The donors were members of the validation cohort comprising approximately 110 subjects, separate from the roughly 690-subject first cohort. The sample was PBMCs. This chain joins TRBV29-1 and TRBJ1-5; D may be TRBD1 (6 bases). This receptor was identified in a woman younger than 35 in good health and CMV-seronegative. The CDR3 nucleotides read TGCAGCGTTGCCCAGGGGAACAATCAGCCCCAGCATTTT. Translated: CSVAQGNNQPQHF.